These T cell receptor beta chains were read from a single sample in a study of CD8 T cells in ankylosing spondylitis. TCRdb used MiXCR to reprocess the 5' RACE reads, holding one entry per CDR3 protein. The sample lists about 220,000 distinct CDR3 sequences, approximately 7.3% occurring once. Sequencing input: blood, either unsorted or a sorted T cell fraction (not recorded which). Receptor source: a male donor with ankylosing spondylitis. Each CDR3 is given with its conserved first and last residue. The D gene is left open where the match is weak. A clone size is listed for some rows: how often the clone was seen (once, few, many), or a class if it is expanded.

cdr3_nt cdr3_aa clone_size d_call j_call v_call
TGTGCCACCAGCACGGACAGGGAGGTCAATCAGCCCCAGCATTTT CATSTDREVNQPQHF many TRBD1 TRBJ1-5 TRBV15
TGTGCCAGCACTCCAGGACAGGTTGCAATGGCTTTCTTT CASTPGQVAMAFF many TRBD1 TRBJ1-1 TRBV6-2/TRBV6-3
TGCAGCGTTGCTCGAGAGGACACCTACGAGCAGTACTTC CSVAREDTYEQYF many NA TRBJ2-7 TRBV29-1
TGCAGTGCTAGAACGGGGGGACAGGGACCTTTCTACACCTTC CSARTGGQGPFYTF many TRBD1 TRBJ1-2 TRBV20-1
TGTGCCTGGATCGGGCGGAGCACAGATACGCAGTATTTT CAWIGRSTDTQYF few NA TRBJ2-3 TRBV30
TGCGCCAGCAGCTCACGGGTGAGCTCCTACAATGAGCAGTTCTTC CASSSRVSSYNEQFF few NA TRBJ2-1 TRBV4-3
TGTGCCAGCAGTGTTCGTTCCGGCCGCCAAGAGACCCAGTACTTC CASSVRSGRQETQYF many NA TRBJ2-5 TRBV25-1
TGTGCCAGCAGCTTAAGGGCTTCCAGTGGGGAGACCCAGTACTTC CASSLRASSGETQYF many NA TRBJ2-5 TRBV5-6
TGTGCCAGCAGTGTAATCACAGATACGCAGTATTTT CASSVITDTQYF many NA TRBJ2-3 TRBV7-9
TGTGCCAGCAGCTTGGCCGTGTCTACATCAGGGTTCGTCTATGGCTACACCTTC CASSLAVSTSGFVYGYTF NA NA TRBJ1-2 TRBV5-4
TGTGCCAGCAGCTTAACTAGCGGGAGGCCTCCCGGGGAGCTGTTTTTT CASSLTSGRPPGELFF few TRBD2 TRBJ2-2 TRBV7-9
TGCGCCAGCAGCCAAGTGGAATATGGTGGCAGCACCTACGAGCAGTACTTC CASSQVEYGGSTYEQYF many NA TRBJ2-7 TRBV4-1
TGCGCCAGCAGCCCCTGGGCGCAACAATGGAACACTGAAGCTTTCTTT CASSPWAQQWNTEAFF many NA TRBJ1-1 TRBV4-1
TGTGCCAGCGCCATCAGGACAGGGGGCAATGAGCAGTTCTTC CASAIRTGGNEQFF many TRBD1 TRBJ2-1 TRBV13
TGCGCCAGCAGCCATCATCGGGCGGGGGTTGACAATGAGCAGTTCTTC CASSHHRAGVDNEQFF many TRBD2 TRBJ2-1 TRBV4-3
TGTGCCAGCAGCAACCAAGGGTACAATGAGCAGTTCTTC CASSNQGYNEQFF many NA TRBJ2-1 TRBV12-3/TRBV12-4
TGTGCCAGCAGTCGGACTAGCGGGGGATTCACAGATACGCAGTATTTT CASSRTSGGFTDTQYF NA TRBD2 TRBJ2-3 TRBV6-1
TGTGCCAGCAGCTTGGGGCCAACAGGGGTACTATCCTACGAGCAGTACTTC CASSLGPTGVLSYEQYF NA TRBD1 TRBJ2-7 TRBV5-4
TGCAGTGCTAGGGATCAGGGGGCGGGGGATACGCAGTATTTT CSARDQGAGDTQYF NA TRBD1 TRBJ2-3 TRBV20-1
TGTGCCAGCAGTCCGACCCCTGCAGGGGCCAACTATGGCTACACCTTC CASSPTPAGANYGYTF many NA TRBJ1-2 TRBV27
TGTGCCAGCACCGACCAGGGGGGGCCGCGAGAGACCCAGTACTTC CASTDQGGPRETQYF many NA TRBJ2-5 TRBV6-1
TGTGCCAGCAGTTACAACCAGGGAGGTTATGAGCAGTTCTTC CASSYNQGGYEQFF few NA TRBJ2-1 TRBV6-5
TGTGCCAGCAGCCTAACTAGCGCAATTTACAATGAGCAGTTCTTC CASSLTSAIYNEQFF many TRBD2 TRBJ2-1 TRBV7-2
TGTGCCAGCAGTTACTCGAGGAGGGGCCAGGGCCACGAGCAGTACTTC CASSYSRRGQGHEQYF NA NA TRBJ2-7 TRBV6-5
TGTGCCTGGAGTCGACAGAGCACAGATACGCAGTATTTT CAWSRQSTDTQYF NA NA TRBJ2-3 TRBV30
TGTGCCAGCAGCGTAGACCTAGGGGCTTCCTACGAGCAGTACTTC CASSVDLGASYEQYF NA NA TRBJ2-7 TRBV9